Below, 3 T cell receptor beta chains from the same sample are listed, as sequenced in a study of shared clonotypes between healthy human individuals. The table came from immunoSEQ multiplex PCR; TCRdb's copy has only in-frame clones and leaves some out. The sample holds about 1.1 million clones, about 84% seen once. The specimen was memory CD4+ T cells from PBMCs. The subset: CD45RA-negative fraction. These receptors were obtained from a man aged 18 to 29 in good health. Some clones in this sample may be carry-over from other donors' samples.

The gene calls are TRBV2 and TRBJ1-1; D unresolved. With 3 bases removed from V and 0 bases from J, the gap between germline ends came to 11 bases. This CDR3 has 15 residues. The germline gives CDR1 SNHLY, CDR2 FYNNEI. This CDR3 reads CASSDNPRMNTEAFF. The CDR3 coding sequence is TGTGCCAGCAGTGATAATCCGAGAATGAACACTGAAGCTTTCTTT.

J is TRBJ2-5 and V is TRBV11-3; 12 nucleotides agree with TRBD2. V was pared by 1 base and J by 1 base, with 1 base of the junction left unmatched. This CDR3 comprises 16 residues. Germline values: CDR1 SGHNT, CDR2 YENEEA. The CDR3 loop is CASSLGLAGAQETQYF. The CDR3, as DNA: TGTGCCAGCAGCTTAGGACTAGCGGGGGCCCAAGAGACCCAGTACTTC.

This clone was picked up one time. The V and J genes are TRBV7-6 and TRBJ2-5; D is unresolved. Germline V lookup: CDR1 SGHVS, CDR2 FNYEAQ. V was shortened by 5 bases and J by 5 bases, with 18 bases between the two germline ends. This CDR3 has 15 amino acids. CDR3 coding DNA: TGTGCCAGCAGCCGGAGACAATCCCCCCGCGAGACCCAGTACTTC. It yields the protein CASSRRQSPRETQYF.